These 29 T cell receptor beta chains were sequenced from one sample in a study of blood T cell repertoires in COVID-19. Profiled with immunoSEQ multiplex PCR; TCRdb holds only in-frame clones, not every one. Of about 14,000 clones listed, around four fifths are singletons. Sequencing used peripheral blood. All receptors derive from a man in his 70s with acute or convalescent COVID-19.

The chain has TRBV19 and TRBJ2-6; D ambiguous. V lost 2 bases and J lost 0, with 8 bases in between. CDR1 is LNHDA, CDR2 SQIVND, per germline (reference sequence). This CDR3 has 16 residues. The CDR3 is CASSIWAPSGANVLTF. In DNA form, the CDR3 reads TGTGCCAGTAGTATATGGGCTCCCTCTGGGGCCAACGTCCTGACTTTC.

On this clone: Germline is not matched at one junction end, which may reflect a read error. The rearrangement uses TRBV7-2 and TRBJ2-5; 7 bases fit TRBD1. The CDR3 runs to 13 residues. Germline CDR1 is SGHTA and CDR2 is FQGNSA. The CDR3 spells CASSLIVGQGENF. CDR3 DNA: TGTGCCAGCAGCTTAATAGTAGGGCAGGGGGAAAACTTC.

V is TRBV19 and J is TRBJ1-5; D unresolved. The CDR3 is made up of 14 amino acids. From germline, CDR1 is LNHDA and CDR2 SQIVND (reference sequence). Between the trimmed V and J ends, which lost 3 bases and 0 bases, there was a span of 6 bases. CDR3 coding DNA: TGTGCCAGTAGTATGAGTGCTAGCAATCAGCCCCAGCATTTT. Protein: CASSMSASNQPQHF.

The chain recombines TRBV14 with TRBJ2-3; 7 bases map to TRBD1. This CDR3 spans 13 amino acids. Germline V CDR1 and CDR2: SGHDN, FVKESK. V was clipped by 7 bases and J by 2 bases; unmatched bases: 3. This chain's CDR3 is CASNRGPTDTQYF. CDR3 bases: TGTGCCAGCAACAGGGGCCCCACAGATACGCAGTATTTT.

This clone was seen a single time. The chain has TRBV7-6 and TRBJ2-1; 12 nucleotides agree with TRBD1. J lost 6 bases, V lost 1 base, and 7 bases had no gene match. Per germline, CDR1 SGHVS and CDR2 FNYEAQ. The CDR3 contains 17 residues. The CDR3 DNA follows: TGTGCCAGCAGCTTAGGTTGGGGACAGGGGGCCTTCAATGAGCAGTTCTTC. Encoded protein: CASSLGWGQGAFNEQFF.

V is TRBV5-3 and J is TRBJ1-5; D gene uncertain. TRBV5-3 is identified as an open reading frame with a role that is uncertain. The V and J ends lost 5 bases and 2 bases respectively, with 17 bases between them. This CDR3 is 16 amino acids long. The CDR3 here is CARSPTGSSCNQPQHF. CDR3 DNA sequence: TGTGCCAGAAGTCCTACCGGGTCCTCGTGCAATCAGCCCCAGCATTTT.

By share, this clone counts as medium-sized. The chain recombines TRBV15 with TRBJ2-7; TRBD2 agrees at 7 bases. Trimming at V came to 5 bases and at J to 2 bases, leaving 12 bases not matched to a gene. The CDR3 loop spans 16 amino acids. Germline V gene sequence: CDR1 LNHNV, CDR2 YYDKDF (reference sequence). As DNA, the CDR3 is TGTGCCACCAGCCCTTGGGTAGCGGGCGGTACCTACGAGCAGTACTTC. Its translation: CATSPWVAGGTYEQYF.

V and J are TRBV19 and TRBJ2-1, with 8 bases fitting TRBD2. This CDR3 contains 16 residues. The V gene's germline CDR1 is LNHDA and CDR2 SQIVND (reference sequence). Unmatched junction bases numbered 9, after V lost 5 bases and J lost 3 bases. CDR3 amino acids: CASSSRDSGNYNEQFF. The CDR3 nucleotides are TGTGCCAGTAGTTCCCGGGATAGCGGGAACTACAATGAGCAGTTCTTC.

This clone has a handful of counts. The chain links TRBV7-2 to TRBJ1-4; D call uncertain. This CDR3 comprises 18 residues. Germline assignment: CDR1 SGHTA and CDR2 FQGNSA. With 0 bases removed from V and 4 bases from J, the gap between germline ends came to 18 bases. DNA for the CDR3: TGTGCCAGCAGCTTAGCCGGCCCGGGTCGACGGGGTAATGAAAAACTGTTTTTT. Amino acid sequence: CASSLAGPGRRGNEKLFF.

The chain joins TRBV27 to TRBJ1-6; 10 nucleotides agree with TRBD1. J lost 2 bases, V lost 2 bases, and 9 bases had no gene match. The CDR3 spans 19 residues. Germline CDR1 and CDR2: MNHEY and SMNVEV (reference sequence). In DNA form, the CDR3 reads TGTGCCAGCAGTTTAACTAGGGACAGGGGATCCGCCTATAATTCACCCCTCCACTTT. It specifies CASSLTRDRGSAYNSPLHF.

The CDR3 DNA reads as TGTGCCAGCAGCCAACCGACCGGGGAGCTGTTTTTT. Protein sequence: CASSQPTGELFF. The J gene is TRBJ2-2, the V gene TRBV4-2; D gene ambiguous. Germline V gene sequence: CDR1 LGHNA, CDR2 YNFKEQ. V was cut by 2 bases and J by 5 bases, with 3 bases left in between. This CDR3 is built from 12 residues.

The chain recombines TRBV2 with TRBJ2-1; TRBD2 aligns across 8 bases. The CDR3 runs to 14 residues. Trimming cost V 8 bases and J 4 bases; bases outside gene matches: 7. Germline CDR1 is SNHLY and CDR2 is FYNNEI. Written as DNA, the CDR3 is TGTGCCAGCCGGGAGGGCCCCTCTTACAATGAGCAGTTCTTC. Protein product: CASREGPSYNEQFF.

V usage is TRBV6-6 and J usage is TRBJ1-4, with D tentatively TRBD1 (6 bases). V shed 6 bases and J shed 8 bases, with 13 bases lying between them. CDR3 length: 13 amino acids. Germline V CDR1 and CDR2: MNHNY, SVGAGI (reference sequence). CDR3 sequence: CASSHRAEEKLFF. The CDR3 DNA is TGTGCCAGCAGCCACAGGGCTGAGGAAAAACTGTTTTTT.

The chain has TRBV7-2 and TRBJ2-3, with 8 bases lining up with TRBD2. Germline-derived CDR1 and CDR2 are SGHTA and FQGNSA. V gave up 4 bases and J gave up 0 bases; unmatched junction bases: 6. The CDR3 is made up of 16 amino acids. The CDR3 sequence: CASSSVAGPSTDTQYF. CDR3 coding DNA: TGTGCCAGCAGCTCGGTAGCGGGACCTAGCACAGATACGCAGTATTTT. Combining the CDR3 with reference TRBV7-2 and TRBJ2-3 gives the whole variable domain GAGVSQSPSNKVTEKGKDVELRCDPISGHTALYWYRQSLGQGLEFLIYFQGNSAPDKSGLPSDRFSAERTGGSVSTLTIQRTQQEDSAVYLCASSSVAGPSTDTQYFGPGTRLTVL.

The gene calls are TRBV30 and TRBJ1-4; D ambiguous. This CDR3 has 14 residues. V was shortened by 2 bases and J by 0 bases, with 7 bases between the two germline ends. Germline CDR1 GTSNPN, CDR2 SVGIG (reference sequence). DNA for the CDR3: TGTGCCTGGAGTAAGGGAGCAACTAATGAAAAACTGTTTTTT. Amino acid sequence: CAWSKGATNEKLFF.

The chain recombines TRBV6-1 with TRBJ2-7, with D uncertain. The length of the CDR3 is 16 residues. V dropped 4 bases and J dropped 2 bases, with 18 bases sitting between them. Per the germline V gene, CDR1 is MNHNS and CDR2 is SASEGT. CDR3 bases: TGTGCCAGCAGTGTTCGGTCGACACCAGCCCCCTACGAGCAGTACTTC. Amino acid sequence: CASSVRSTPAPYEQYF.

The sample holds a few counts of this clone. This chain links TRBV6-5 with TRBJ1-5, with 11 bases matching TRBD1. This CDR3 is 15 amino acids long. V lost 0 bases and J lost 5; bases outside the gene matches: 0. From germline, CDR1 is MNHEY and CDR2 SVGAGI. The chain's CDR3 is CASSYSGQGDQPQHF. Here the CDR3 DNA reads TGTGCCAGCAGTTACTCGGGACAGGGGGATCAGCCCCAGCATTTT.

The chain links TRBV7-7 to TRBJ2-1, with TRBD1 matching 8 bases. The CDR3 is 15 amino acids. Germline V CDR1 and CDR2: SSHAT, FNYEAQ (reference sequence). V lost 2 bases, J lost 7 bases, and 7 bases stayed unmatched. The CDR3 loop reads CASSLQQGASNEQFF. Written as DNA, the CDR3 is TGTGCCAGCAGCTTACAGCAGGGGGCAAGTAATGAGCAGTTCTTC.

This sequence joins TRBV21-1 and TRBJ2-2; no DNA check was done on the table's D call, TRBD2. TRBV21-1 has pseudogene status. This CDR3 spans 17 amino acids. CDR3: CASSKRLSGTDTGELFF. The CDR3 nucleotides read TGTGCCAGCAGCAAAAGGCTTAGCGGCACCGACACCGGGGAGCTGTTTTTT.

The chain has TRBV25-1 and TRBJ1-1; no clear D gene. Trimming removed 5 bases at V and 0 bases at J, with 7 bases between. CDR1 is MGHDK and CDR2 is SYGVNS in the germline V gene. The CDR3 is made up of 13 amino acids. This CDR3 is CASSPTMNTEAFF. The CDR3 DNA is TGTGCCAGCAGTCCCACTATGAACACTGAAGCTTTCTTT.

V usage is TRBV28 and J usage is TRBJ2-5; no clear D gene. From germline, CDR1 is MDHEN and CDR2 SYDVKM. With 3 bases removed from V and 0 bases from J, the gap between germline ends came to 5 bases. CDR3 size: 13 residues. CDR3 bases: TGTGCCAGCAGTTTTTACAACCAAGAGACCCAGTACTTC. It codes for CASSFYNQETQYF.

This clone was detected a few times. The V gene is TRBV3-1 (or the pseudogene TRBV3-2), the J gene TRBJ2-3; maybe TRBD2 (7 bases). The CDR3 extends over 18 amino acids. The germline V and J ends were trimmed by 2 bases and 0 bases, with 18 bases remaining between them. Germline-derived CDR1 and CDR2 are LGHDT and YNNKEL (reference sequence). The CDR3 region has the DNA TGTGCCAGCAGCCAAAGAATTATGGCGGGGGCTAGCACAGATACGCAGTATTTT. Translation gives CASSQRIMAGASTDTQYF.

The genes are TRBV2 and TRBJ2-3; TRBD2 matches at 13 bases. Looked up from germline, CDR1 is SNHLY and CDR2 is FYNNEI. The CDR3 covers 17 residues. Trimming cost V 5 bases and J 3 bases; bases outside gene matches: 8. CDR3 in amino acids: CASSRWTSGRFTDTQYF. Written as DNA, the CDR3 is TGTGCCAGCAGTAGGTGGACTAGCGGGAGATTTACAGATACGCAGTATTTT.

V and J are TRBV19 and TRBJ1-2; possible D gene TRBD1, 5 bases. This CDR3 is 14 amino acids long. The germline V gene encodes CDR1 LNHDA and CDR2 SQIVND (reference sequence). Trimming removed 8 bases at V and 0 bases at J, with 13 bases between. The CDR3 nucleotides are TGTGCCAGTCGGGGGGGGTCCTCTAACTATGGCTACACCTTC. It yields the protein CASRGGSSNYGYTF.

The chain uses TRBV19 and TRBJ1-5, with TRBD1 matching 10 bases. The CDR3 totals 14 residues. V lost 3 bases, J lost 5 bases, and 1 base stayed unmatched. The germline CDR1 and CDR2 sequences are LNHDA and SQIVND (reference sequence). The CDR3 here is CASSMTGGDQPQHF. The CDR3 region has the DNA TGTGCCAGTAGTATGACAGGGGGCGATCAGCCCCAGCATTTT.

This clone was recorded a few times. V and J are TRBV30 and TRBJ1-2; the match to TRBD1 covers 8 bases. Germline V gene sequence: CDR1 GTSNPN, CDR2 SVGIG (reference sequence). The length of the CDR3 is 11 residues. Trimming removed 8 bases from V and 8 bases from J; junction bases left unmatched: 7. The CDR3 DNA reads TGTGCCCAAGGACAGGGCCTGGGCTACACCTTC. Translating gives CAQGQGLGYTF.

V gene TRBV4-2 combines with J gene TRBJ1-5; 12 bases fit TRBD1. This CDR3 spans 17 amino acids. The J segment lost 2 bases and the V segment lost 1 base, leaving 3 bases of the junction unmatched. CDR1 and CDR2 (germline): LGHNA, YNFKEQ. CDR3 in amino acids: CASSQAGTGGRNQPQHF. CDR3 sequence (DNA): TGTGCCAGCAGCCAAGCGGGGACAGGGGGCCGCAATCAGCCCCAGCATTTT.

V and J are TRBV14 and TRBJ1-2; D is uncertain. Trimming removed 0 bases at V and 1 base at J, with 3 bases between. The CDR3 loop spans 13 amino acids. Germline V gives CDR1 SGHDN, CDR2 FVKESK. The CDR3 reads CASSQDYNYGYTF. Written as DNA, the CDR3 is TGTGCCAGCAGCCAAGACTATAACTATGGCTACACCTTC.

CDR3 coding DNA: TGTGCCAGCAGGGGACAAGGGACAGGGGGAAGCTCACCCCTCCACTTT. This codes for CASRGQGTGGSSPLHF. The chain uses TRBV5-4 and TRBJ1-6; 11 bases match TRBD1. The CDR3 has 16 amino acids. The trim removed 5 bases at V and 10 bases at J, leaving 11 bases unmatched. Germline lookup yields CDR1 SGHNT and CDR2 YYREEE (reference sequence). Full variable domain (outside the CDR3, taken from reference TRBV5-4 and TRBJ1-6): ETGVTQSPTHLIKTRGQQVTLRCSSQSGHNTVSWYQQALGQGPQFIFQYYREEENGRGNFPPRFSGLQFPNYSSELNVNALELDDSALYLCASRGQGTGGSSPLHFGNGTRLTVT.